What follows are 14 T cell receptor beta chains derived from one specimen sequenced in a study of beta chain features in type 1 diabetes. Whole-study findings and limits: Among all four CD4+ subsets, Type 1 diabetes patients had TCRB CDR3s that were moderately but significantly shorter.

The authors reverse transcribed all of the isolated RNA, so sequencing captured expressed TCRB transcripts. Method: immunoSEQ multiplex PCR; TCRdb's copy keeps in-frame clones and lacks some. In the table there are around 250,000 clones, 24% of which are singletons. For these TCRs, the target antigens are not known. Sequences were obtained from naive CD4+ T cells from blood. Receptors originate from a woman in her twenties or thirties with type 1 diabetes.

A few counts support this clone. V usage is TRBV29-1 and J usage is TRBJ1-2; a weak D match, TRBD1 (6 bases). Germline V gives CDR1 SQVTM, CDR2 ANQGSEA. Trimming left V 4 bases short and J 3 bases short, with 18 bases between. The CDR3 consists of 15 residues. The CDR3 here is CSVGGKGGRDYGYTF. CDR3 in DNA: TGCAGCGTTGGTGGTAAAGGGGGAAGGGACTATGGCTACACCTTC.

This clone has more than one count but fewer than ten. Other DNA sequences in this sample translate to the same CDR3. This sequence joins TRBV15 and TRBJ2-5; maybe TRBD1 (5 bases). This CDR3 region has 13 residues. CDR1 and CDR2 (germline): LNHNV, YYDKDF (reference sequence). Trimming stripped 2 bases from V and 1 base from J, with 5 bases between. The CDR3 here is CATSRQGQETQYF. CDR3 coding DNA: TGTGCCACCAGCAGACAGGGCCAAGAGACCCAGTACTTC.

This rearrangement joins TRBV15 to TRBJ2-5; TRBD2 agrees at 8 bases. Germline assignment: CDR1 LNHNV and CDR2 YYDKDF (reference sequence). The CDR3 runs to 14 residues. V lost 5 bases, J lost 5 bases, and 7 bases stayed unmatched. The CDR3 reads CATSPRGGQETQYF. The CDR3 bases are TGTGCCACCAGCCCCCGGGGGGGGCAGGAGACCCAGTACTTC. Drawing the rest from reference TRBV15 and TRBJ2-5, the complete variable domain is DAMVIQNPRYQVTQFGKPVTLSCSQTLNHNVMYWYQQKSSQAPKLLFHYYDKDFNNEADTPDNFQSRRPNTSFCFLDIRSPGLGDTAMYLCATSPRGGQETQYFGPGTRLLVL.

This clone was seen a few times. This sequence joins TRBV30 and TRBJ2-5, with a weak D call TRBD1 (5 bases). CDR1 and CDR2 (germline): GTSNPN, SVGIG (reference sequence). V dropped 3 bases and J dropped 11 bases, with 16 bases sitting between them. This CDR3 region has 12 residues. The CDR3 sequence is CAWRELGLTQYF. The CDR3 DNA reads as TGTGCCTGGAGGGAGTTGGGGCTGACACAGTACTTC.

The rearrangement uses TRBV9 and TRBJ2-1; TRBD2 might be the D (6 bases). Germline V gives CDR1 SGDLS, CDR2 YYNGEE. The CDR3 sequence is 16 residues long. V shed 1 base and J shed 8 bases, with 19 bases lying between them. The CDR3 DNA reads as TGTGCCAGCAGCGTACCCCCCGAGACTAGGGGCGATGAGCAGTTCTTC. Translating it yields CASSVPPETRGDEQFF.

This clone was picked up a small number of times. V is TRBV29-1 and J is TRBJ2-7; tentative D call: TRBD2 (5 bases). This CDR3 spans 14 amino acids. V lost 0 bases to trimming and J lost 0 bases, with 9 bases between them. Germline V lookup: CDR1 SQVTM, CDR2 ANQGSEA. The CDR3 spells CSVEDTDYSYEQYF. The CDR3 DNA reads TGCAGCGTTGAAGACACAGACTACTCCTACGAGCAGTACTTC.

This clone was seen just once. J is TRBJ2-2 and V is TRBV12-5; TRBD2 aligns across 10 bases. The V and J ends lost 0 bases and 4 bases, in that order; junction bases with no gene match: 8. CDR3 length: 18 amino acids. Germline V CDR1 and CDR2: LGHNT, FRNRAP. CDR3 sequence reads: CASGLVREAGGPTGELFF. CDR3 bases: TGTGCTAGTGGTTTGGTACGGGAAGCGGGAGGGCCCACCGGGGAGCTGTTTTTT. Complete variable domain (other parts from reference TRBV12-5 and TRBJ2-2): DARVTQTPRHKVTEMGQEVTMRCQPILGHNTVFWYRQTMMQGLELLAYFRNRAPLDDSGMPKDRFSAEMPDATLATLKIQPSEPRDSAVYFCASGLVREAGGPTGELFFGEGSRLTVL.

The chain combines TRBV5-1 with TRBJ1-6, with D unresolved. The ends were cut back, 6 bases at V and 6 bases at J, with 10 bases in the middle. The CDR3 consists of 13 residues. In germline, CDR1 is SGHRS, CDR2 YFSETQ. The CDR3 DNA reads TGCGCCAGCACCACAGAGGGTAATTCACCCCTCCACTTT. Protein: CASTTEGNSPLHF.

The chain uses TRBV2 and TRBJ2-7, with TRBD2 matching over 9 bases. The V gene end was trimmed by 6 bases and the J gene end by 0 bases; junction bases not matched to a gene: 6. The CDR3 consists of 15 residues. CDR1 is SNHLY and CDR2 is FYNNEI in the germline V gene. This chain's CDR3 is CASSRAGGISYEQYF. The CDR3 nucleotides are TGTGCCAGCAGCCGGGCGGGAGGGATCTCCTACGAGCAGTACTTC.

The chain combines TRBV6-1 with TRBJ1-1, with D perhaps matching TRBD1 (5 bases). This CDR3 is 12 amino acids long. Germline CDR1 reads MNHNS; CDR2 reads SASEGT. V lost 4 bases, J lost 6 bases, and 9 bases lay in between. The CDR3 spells CASSALGPEAFF. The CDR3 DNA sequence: TGTGCCAGCAGTGCTCTGGGGCCTGAAGCTTTCTTT.

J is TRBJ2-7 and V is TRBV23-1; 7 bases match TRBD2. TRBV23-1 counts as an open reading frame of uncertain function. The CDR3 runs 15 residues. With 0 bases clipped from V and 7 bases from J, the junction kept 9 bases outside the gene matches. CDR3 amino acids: CASSQSGSGGIEQYF. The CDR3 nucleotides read TGCGCCAGCAGTCAATCGGGTTCGGGGGGAATAGAGCAGTACTTC.

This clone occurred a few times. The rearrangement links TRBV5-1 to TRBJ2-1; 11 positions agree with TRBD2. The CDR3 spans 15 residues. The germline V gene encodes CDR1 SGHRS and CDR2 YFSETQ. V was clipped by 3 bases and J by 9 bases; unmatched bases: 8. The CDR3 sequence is CASSSLAGGVGEQFF. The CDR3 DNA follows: TGCGCCAGCAGCTCCCTAGCGGGAGGAGTGGGTGAGCAGTTCTTC.

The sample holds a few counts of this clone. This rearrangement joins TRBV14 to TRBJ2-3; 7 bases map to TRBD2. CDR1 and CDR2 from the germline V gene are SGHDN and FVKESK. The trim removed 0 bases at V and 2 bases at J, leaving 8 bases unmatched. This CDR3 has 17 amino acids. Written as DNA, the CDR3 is TGTGCCAGCAGCCAAGAGGGGACTACTCCATTCACAGATACGCAGTATTTT. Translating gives CASSQEGTTPFTDTQYF. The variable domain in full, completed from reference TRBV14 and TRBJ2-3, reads EAGVTQFPSHSVIEKGQTVTLRCDPISGHDNLYWYRRVMGKEIKFLLHFVKESKQDESGMPNNRFLAERTGGTYSTLKVQPAELEDSGVYFCASSQEGTTPFTDTQYFGPGTRLTVL.

The CDR3 DNA follows: TGCGCCACCGGTGCCGGGACAGGGGGCAATGAGCAGTTCTTC. The encoded protein is CATGAGTGGNEQFF. V gene TRBV5-1 combines with J gene TRBJ2-1; 11 positions agree with TRBD1. This CDR3 spans 14 amino acids. V gave up 9 bases and J gave up 6 bases; unmatched junction bases: 8. CDR1 is SGHRS and CDR2 is YFSETQ in the germline V gene.